The 18 T cell receptor beta chains presented below share a single source sample, sequenced in a study of T cell responses to AZD1222 COVID-19 vaccine. Assay used: immunoSEQ multiplex PCR; TCRdb lists only in-frame clones, some missing. The sample comprises about 130,000 clones, approximately 91% of which are singletons, and around 0.99% rests with the top ten. This material consisted of peripheral blood, taken 28 days after the second AZD1222 dose. These receptors came from an adult who received the AZD1222 COVID-19 vaccine.

The genes are TRBV19 and TRBJ2-1; maybe TRBD1 (6 bases). CDR3 length: 15 residues. The V gene lost 4 bases and the J gene lost 1 base, with 11 bases spanning the gap. The V gene's germline CDR1 is LNHDA and CDR2 SQIVND (reference sequence). The CDR3 loop reads CASSNGRGSYNEQFF. CDR3 in DNA: TGTGCCAGTAGTAATGGCAGGGGTTCCTACAATGAGCAGTTCTTC.

This chain uses TRBV5-6 with TRBJ1-3, with D possibly being TRBD1 (6 bases). Germline CDR1 reads SGHDT; CDR2 reads YYEEEE. V shed 0 bases and J shed 6 bases, with 13 bases lying between them. This CDR3 is built from 15 residues. For the CDR3, the DNA is TGTGCCAGCAGCTTGGCGGGGGGCCCCTCAAACACCATATATTTT. Translated: CASSLAGGPSNTIYF.

The rearrangement uses TRBV5-1 and TRBJ1-6; TRBD1 agrees at 8 bases. Trimming cost V 0 bases and J 7 bases; bases outside gene matches: 3. The CDR3 runs 15 residues. The V gene's germline CDR1 is SGHRS and CDR2 YFSETQ. The CDR3 sequence: CASSLGTGQNSPLHF. CDR3 nucleotides: TGCGCCAGCAGCTTGGGGACAGGGCAGAATTCACCCCTCCACTTT.

The gene calls are TRBV19 and TRBJ2-7; possible D gene TRBD2, 6 bases. V was shortened by 6 bases and J by 3 bases, with 18 bases between the two germline ends. This CDR3 spans 15 amino acids. Germline values: CDR1 LNHDA, CDR2 SQIVND (reference sequence). The CDR3 sequence is CASRRFSGEGYEQYF. Written as DNA, the CDR3 is TGTGCCAGTAGGCGGTTTAGCGGAGAGGGCTACGAGCAGTACTTC.

The chain has TRBV7-8 and TRBJ1-1, with 7 bases lining up with TRBD1. Trimming cost V 0 bases and J 3 bases; bases outside gene matches: 4. The germline CDR1 and CDR2 sequences are SGHVS and FQNEAQ. There are 15 residues in the CDR3. The CDR3 is CASSLASTGYTEAFF. The CDR3 coding sequence is TGTGCCAGCAGCTTAGCCTCGACAGGGTACACTGAAGCTTTCTTT.

The V gene is TRBV6-2 or TRBV6-3, the J gene TRBJ1-5; 7 bases line up with TRBD1. The V segment lost 3 bases and the J segment 12 bases; nucleotides outside the gene matches: 8. CDR1 MNHEY and CDR2 SVGEGT come from the germline V gene. This CDR3 is 13 amino acids long. CDR3 sequence (DNA): TGTGCCAGCAGTTATAAGACAGGGCCCCTCCAGCATTTT. It translates to CASSYKTGPLQHF.

The chain joins TRBV28 to TRBJ2-1, with 11 bases lining up with TRBD2. The CDR3 is 16 residues long. V lost 3 bases, J lost 4 bases, and 5 bases stayed unmatched. Germline V gene data show CDR1 as MDHEN and CDR2 as SYDVKM. This CDR3 reads CASSFTSGRGYNEQFF. The DNA for the CDR3 is TGTGCCAGCAGTTTCACTAGCGGGAGAGGGTACAATGAGCAGTTCTTC.

The chain combines TRBV2 with TRBJ2-7; possible D gene TRBD2, 5 bases. With 4 bases removed from V and 7 bases from J, the gap between germline ends came to 11 bases. This CDR3 has 12 residues. The germline V gene has CDR1 SNHLY and CDR2 FYNNEI. CDR3 nucleotide sequence: TGTGCCAGCAGTGGGACTCCCCGGGAGCAGTACTTC. This codes for CASSGTPREQYF.

This rearrangement joins TRBV6-6 to TRBJ2-7, with a weak D call TRBD1 (7 bases). Germline CDR1 reads MNHNY; CDR2 reads SVGAGI (reference sequence). Trimming cost V 5 bases and J 7 bases, with 15 bases left between them. The CDR3 runs 13 residues. CDR3 protein: CASSPGGLGEQYF. CDR3 coding DNA: TGTGCCAGCAGTCCAGGGGGGTTGGGAGAGCAGTACTTC.

This chain connects TRBV7-6 to TRBJ2-2; unclear D gene. The CDR3 runs 14 residues. From germline, CDR1 is SGHVS and CDR2 FNYEAQ. V lost 5 bases and J lost 2, with 9 bases in between. CDR3 nucleotides: TGTGCCAGCAGCCGACAATTTAACACCGGGGAGCTGTTTTTT. Translating gives CASSRQFNTGELFF.

This chain joins TRBV5-1 and TRBJ1-2; 9 positions agree with TRBD1. V dropped 2 bases and J dropped 8; count of bases not matched to a gene: 13. The CDR3 sequence is 16 residues long. Germline assignment: CDR1 SGHRS and CDR2 YFSETQ. The CDR3: CASSLGHRGLQGGYTF. The CDR3 nucleotides read TGCGCCAGCAGCTTAGGGCACAGGGGGCTTCAAGGAGGCTACACCTTC.

The chain joins TRBV21-1 to TRBJ2-7; TRBD2, as called in the table, went unchecked against the DNA. TRBV21-1 is described as a pseudogene. This CDR3 comprises 17 residues. The DNA of the CDR3 is TGTGCCAGCACCCCCCGGCGCGGGACTAGGCTGATCTACGAGCAGTACTTC. Amino acids: CASTPRRGTRLIYEQYF.

V gene TRBV28 combines with J gene TRBJ1-2, with D maybe TRBD1 (6 bases). Germline V gene sequence: CDR1 MDHEN, CDR2 SYDVKM. Trimming took 7 bases from V and 5 from J, leaving 20 bases between them. CDR3 size: 15 residues. CDR3 bases: TGTGCCAGCAACCCCGGGGGGGCGAATAGGTATGGCTACACCTTC. Translation gives CASNPGGANRYGYTF.

V gene TRBV5-1 combines with J gene TRBJ1-3; D uncertain. The CDR3 length is 14 residues. The germline V gene encodes CDR1 SGHRS and CDR2 YFSETQ. V lost 0 bases, J lost 7 bases, and 11 bases lay in between. CDR3 sequence (DNA): TGCGCCAGCAGCTTGGCCTCCGGCCTGAACACCATATATTTT. This translates into CASSLASGLNTIYF. The entire variable domain, with the rest obtained from reference TRBV5-1 and TRBJ1-3, is as follows: KAGVTQTPRYLIKTRGQQVTLSCSPISGHRSVSWYQQTPGQGLQFLFEYFSETQRNKGNFPGRFSGRQFSNSRSEMNVSTLELGDSALYLCASSLASGLNTIYFGEGSWLTVV.

The chain links TRBV7-9 to TRBJ1-1; perhaps TRBD1 as D (5 bases). Germline CDR1 SEHNR, CDR2 FQNEAQ (reference sequence). Trimming pared 1 base from V and 11 bases from J, leaving 14 bases between. The CDR3 has 13 residues. Here the CDR3 DNA reads TGTGCCAGCAGCTTAGTGTTCTGGGACTCCGCTTTCTTT. It specifies CASSLVFWDSAFF.

The genes are TRBV7-3 and TRBJ2-7, with 10 nucleotides matching TRBD1. Trimming cost V 5 bases and J 2 bases; bases outside gene matches: 6. CDR1 is SGHTA and CDR2 is FQGTGA in the germline V gene. The CDR3 contains 15 residues. CDR3 sequence reads: CASSKDRGTPYEQYF. In DNA, the CDR3 is TGTGCCAGCAGCAAGGACAGGGGGACCCCCTACGAGCAGTACTTC.

This clone was detected only once. V usage is TRBV27 and J usage is TRBJ2-7, with D possibly TRBD1 on 6 matching bases. V was trimmed by 8 bases and J by 2 bases, leaving 13 bases between them. Per germline, CDR1 MNHEY and CDR2 SMNVEV (reference sequence). The length of the CDR3 is 13 residues. The CDR3 DNA is TGTGCCAGCGGGAACAGGGTTCCCTACGAGCAGTACTTC. It is translated as CASGNRVPYEQYF.

This clone was observed once. The chain employs TRBV3-1 (or the pseudogene TRBV3-2) and TRBJ2-2; 10 nucleotides agree with TRBD2. The V gene end was trimmed by 0 bases and the J gene end by 6 bases; junction bases not matched to a gene: 7. Germline CDR1 and CDR2: LGHDT and YNNKEL (reference sequence). The CDR3 loop spans 17 amino acids. The CDR3 sequence: CASSQDTLAGVAGELFF. The CDR3 DNA reads as TGTGCCAGCAGCCAAGATACGCTAGCGGGAGTCGCCGGGGAGCTGTTTTTT.